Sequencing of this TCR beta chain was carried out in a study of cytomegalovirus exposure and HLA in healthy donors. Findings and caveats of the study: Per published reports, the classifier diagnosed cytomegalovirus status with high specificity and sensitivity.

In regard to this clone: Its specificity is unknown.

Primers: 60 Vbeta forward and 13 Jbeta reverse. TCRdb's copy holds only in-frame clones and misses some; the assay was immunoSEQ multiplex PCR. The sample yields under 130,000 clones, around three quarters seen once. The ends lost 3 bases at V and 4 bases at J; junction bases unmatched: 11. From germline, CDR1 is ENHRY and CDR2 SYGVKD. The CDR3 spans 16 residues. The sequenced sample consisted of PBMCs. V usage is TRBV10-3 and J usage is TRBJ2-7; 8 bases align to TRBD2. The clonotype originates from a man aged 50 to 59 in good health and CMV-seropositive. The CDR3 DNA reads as TGTGCCATCAGTGATCTAGCGGGTCGCCTGGGGTACGAGCAGTACTTC. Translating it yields CAISDLAGRLGYEQYF.